The 27 T cell receptor beta chains in this list originate from one sample, sequenced in a study of T-cell memory formation after mild COVID-19. TCRdb ran MiXCR on the 5' RACE reads and lists one entry per CDR3 protein. The repertoire includes 150,000 to 200,000 distinct CDR3 sequences, approximately 12% of them detected once, and about 3.3% sits in the top ten. The specimen sequenced was PBMCs or a T cell subset sorted from them (not recorded which). These receptors originate from a young man who had mild COVID-19 (a few samples of this study predate the infection). Cell type and time point are not known.

This clonotype was seen ten or more times. The chain recombines TRBV3-2 with TRBJ2-4; the D segment call TRBD1 is taken from the table without a DNA check. TRBV3-2 is noted as a pseudogene. CDR3 length: 17 amino acids. CDR3 sequence (DNA): TGTGCCAGCAGCCAAGAGCAGGGAAGACAGGGGAAAAACATTCAGTACTTC. It codes for CASSQEQGRQGKNIQYF.

This clonotype was counted only a few times. V is TRBV9 and J is TRBJ1-1; D not resolved. CDR1 is SGDLS, CDR2 YYNGEE, per germline. The CDR3 is 15 residues long. V was trimmed by 0 bases and J by 10 bases, leaving 19 bases between them. This CDR3 is CASSVGSSSGSSAFF. CDR3 nucleotides: TGTGCCAGCAGCGTAGGATCTTCCTCCGGATCTTCAGCTTTCTTT.

This chain connects TRBV4-2 to TRBJ2-7; TRBD1 or TRBD2 may be the D gene (5 bases each). CDR1 and CDR2 from the germline V gene are LGHNA and YNFKEQ. Trimming removed 1 base at V and 4 bases at J, with 14 bases between. The CDR3 covers 15 residues. The CDR3 DNA is TGTGCCAGCAGCCAAGTCTTGAGGGGATTTTACGAGCAGTACTTC. Its translation is CASSQVLRGFYEQYF.

This clonotype was picked up a small number of times. V is TRBV12-3 or TRBV12-4 and J is TRBJ2-2; 9 positions match TRBD2. There are 16 residues in the CDR3. The V segment lost 5 bases and the J segment 8 bases; nucleotides outside the gene matches: 12. CDR3 protein: CASSPRAGGPQGELFF. In nucleotides, the CDR3 is TGTGCCAGCAGTCCCCGAGCGGGGGGCCCCCAGGGGGAGCTGTTTTTT.

This clonotype was counted between two and nine times. The V gene is TRBV4-1, the J gene TRBJ2-7, with a possible D match to TRBD1 (6 bases). Trimming took off 4 bases at V and 1 base at J, with 8 bases between the two ends. Germline CDR1 is MGHRA and CDR2 is YSYEKL. There are 13 residues in the CDR3. CDR3 bases: TGCGCCAGCAGCCGACAGGTTTCCTACGAGCAGTACTTC. Its translation is CASSRQVSYEQYF.

This clonotype was seen only a few times. The chain is built from TRBV3-1 and TRBJ2-1; D is ambiguous. CDR3 size: 14 residues. CDR1 and CDR2 (germline): LGHDT, YNNKEL (reference sequence). Between the trimmed V and J ends, which lost 5 bases and 5 bases, there was a span of 13 bases. CDR3 nucleotide sequence: TGTGCCAGCAGCGTCAGGCCCCAGAACAATGAGCAGTTCTTC. This encodes CASSVRPQNNEQFF.

This clonotype was counted between two and nine times. The chain has TRBV7-8 and TRBJ1-2; 7 bases line up with TRBD1. Germline trimming cut 5 bases from V and 6 bases from J; bases unmatched to any gene: 6. Per the germline V gene, CDR1 is SGHVS and CDR2 is FQNEAQ. This CDR3 is built from 13 residues. In nucleotides, the CDR3 is TGTGCCAGCAGCCACAGGGGCACCAATGGCTACACCTTC. Protein: CASSHRGTNGYTF.

This clonotype was observed a handful of times. This sequence joins TRBV20-1 and TRBJ2-7, with D possibly called TRBD1 or TRBD2 (5 bases each). Germline CDR1 is DFQATT and CDR2 is SNEGSKA (reference sequence). Trimming took off 4 bases at V and 4 bases at J, with 11 bases between the two ends. CDR3 size: 12 residues. CDR3 sequence (DNA): TGCAGTGCTAATAGGGGAGTTTACGAGCAGTACTTC. This translates into CSANRGVYEQYF.

The chain recombines TRBV7-9 with TRBJ1-6, with TRBD1 matching over 10 bases. Trimming at V came to 4 bases and at J to 7 bases, leaving 4 bases not matched to a gene. The CDR3 totals 15 residues. CDR1 SEHNR and CDR2 FQNEAQ come from the germline V gene (reference sequence). CDR3 residues: CASSYDRGRNSPLHF. The CDR3 DNA sequence: TGTGCCAGCAGCTACGACAGGGGGCGGAATTCACCCCTCCACTTT.

The chain is built from TRBV9 and TRBJ2-5, with a tentative D call TRBD2 (5 bases). The CDR3 has 12 residues. The germline V and J ends were trimmed by 4 bases and 6 bases, with 10 bases remaining between them. The germline gives CDR1 SGDLS, CDR2 YYNGEE. The CDR3 loop is CASSIRRKTQYF. In DNA form, the CDR3 reads TGTGCCAGCAGCATTAGGAGGAAGACCCAGTACTTC.

For the CDR3, the DNA is TGCGCCAGCAGCAGCAGGCCCCCAGATACGCAGTATTTT. This encodes CASSSRPPDTQYF. This chain uses TRBV5-1 with TRBJ2-3; D is uncertain. CDR1 is SGHRS and CDR2 is YFSETQ in the germline V gene. V lost 4 bases and J 4 bases, leaving 10 bases between the germline ends. This CDR3 comprises 13 residues.

This chain links TRBV6-5 with TRBJ2-7, with D perhaps TRBD1 (6 bases). Germline CDR1 MNHEY, CDR2 SVGAGI. Trimming cost V 2 bases and J 5 bases, with 10 bases left between them. The CDR3 runs to 13 residues. CDR3 in DNA: TGTGCCAGCAGTTACAGGGGGACCCACGAGCAGTACTTC. Encoded protein: CASSYRGTHEQYF.

This clonotype was detected a few times. V usage is TRBV5-1 and J usage is TRBJ1-6; no clear D gene. The ends were cut back, 0 bases at V and 1 base at J, with 5 bases in the middle. The CDR3 is made up of 15 amino acids. CDR1 is SGHRS, CDR2 YFSETQ, per germline. The DNA for the CDR3 is TGCGCCAGCAGCTTGGTGGTGTCCTATAATTCACCCCTCCACTTT. Its translation: CASSLVVSYNSPLHF.

The sample holds a few counts of this clonotype. The rearrangement joins TRBV7-2 to TRBJ2-7; 7 nucleotides align to TRBD1. CDR3 size: 15 residues. V was pared by 5 bases and J by 3 bases, with 10 bases of the junction left unmatched. Germline CDR1 and CDR2: SGHTA and FQGNSA. CDR3 bases: TGTGCCAGCAGCCCCCGGACAGGAGACTACTACGAGCAGTACTTC. Its protein is CASSPRTGDYYEQYF.

This clonotype turned up a few times. This rearrangement joins TRBV28 to TRBJ2-1, with 15 bases matching TRBD2. Trimming cost V 5 bases and J 8 bases; bases outside gene matches: 7. This CDR3 contains 16 residues. Germline loops: CDR1 MDHEN, CDR2 SYDVKM. CDR3 DNA: TGTGCCAGCAGTAAACCAGGACTAGCGGGGGGGTATGAGCAGTTCTTC. This sequence encodes CASSKPGLAGGYEQFF.

In its sample, this clonotype was seen a few times. The V gene is TRBV29-1, the J gene TRBJ1-3, with 8 bases matching TRBD1. Looked up from germline, CDR1 is SQVTM and CDR2 is ANQGSEA. J gave up 2 bases and V 4 bases, and 10 bases lay outside the gene matches. The CDR3 is made up of 16 amino acids. CDR3 DNA: TGCAGCGTTGCCAGCAGGGGGCTTGGCGCTGGAAACACCATATATTTT. Translated: CSVASRGLGAGNTIYF.

The chain is built from TRBV4-3 and TRBJ2-2, with D perhaps assigned TRBD1 or TRBD2 (5 bases each). CDR1 LGHNA and CDR2 YSLEER come from the germline V gene. Trimming pared 0 bases from V and 2 bases from J, leaving 10 bases between. This CDR3 contains 16 residues. This CDR3 is CASSQDRGPNTGELFF. In DNA, the CDR3 is TGCGCCAGCAGCCAAGATAGGGGACCAAACACCGGGGAGCTGTTTTTT.

This clonotype was seen more than once but under ten times. The genes are TRBV9 and TRBJ2-1; TRBD1 aligns across 8 bases. Germline values: CDR1 SGDLS, CDR2 YYNGEE. Germline trimming cut 6 bases from V and 8 bases from J; bases unmatched to any gene: 13. This CDR3 has 15 amino acids. The CDR3 DNA reads as TGTGCCAGCACCCAGACAGGGGCGCAGGTCCATGAGCAGTTCTTC. Protein: CASTQTGAQVHEQFF.

This clonotype was seen repeatedly, ten times or more. The chain recombines TRBV7-2 with TRBJ1-1, with 7 bases aligning to TRBD1. Unmatched junction bases numbered 21, after V lost 5 bases and J lost 0 bases. Per the germline V gene, CDR1 is SGHTA and CDR2 is FQGNSA. CDR3 length: 20 amino acids. CDR3 sequence reads: CASSPRPYRGRKGMNTEAFF. CDR3 nucleotide sequence: TGTGCCAGCAGCCCAAGGCCTTACAGGGGACGGAAGGGGATGAACACTGAAGCTTTCTTT.

This clonotype was detected only a few times. The chain joins TRBV3-1 to TRBJ1-2; tentatively, D is TRBD1 (5 bases). The CDR3 runs to 15 residues. V was clipped by 1 base and J by 5 bases, with 14 bases between them. Germline CDR1 and CDR2: LGHDT and YNNKEL (reference sequence). CDR3 nucleotide sequence: TGTGCCAGCAGCCAAGGCCGGGGGGTGGAGTATGGCTACACCTTC. Its translation: CASSQGRGVEYGYTF.

The rearrangement joins TRBV7-2 to TRBJ2-2, with TRBD1 matching over 7 bases. Germline CDR1 is SGHTA and CDR2 is FQGNSA. The trim removed 4 bases at V and 1 base at J, leaving 6 bases unmatched. The CDR3 consists of 16 residues. CDR3 region: CASSCAGTVNTGELFF. CDR3 DNA sequence: TGTGCCAGCAGCTGTGCCGGGACAGTGAACACCGGGGAGCTGTTTTTT.

The chain has TRBV6-6 and TRBJ1-1, with 12 nucleotides matching TRBD1. Germline V CDR1 and CDR2: MNHNY, SVGAGI (reference sequence). This CDR3 has 15 residues. Trimming at V came to 2 bases and at J to 10 bases, leaving 8 bases not matched to a gene. The CDR3 loop reads CASSYPGQGARAAFF. Here the CDR3 DNA reads TGTGCCAGCAGTTACCCGGGACAGGGGGCTCGGGCAGCTTTCTTT.

This clonotype appeared a few times. The rearrangement uses TRBV7-2 and TRBJ1-5; no firm D call. This CDR3 comprises 15 residues. Per the germline V gene, CDR1 is SGHTA and CDR2 is FQGNSA. V was clipped by 1 base and J by 5 bases, with 12 bases between them. This chain's CDR3 is CASSLVYGGHQPQHF. In DNA form, the CDR3 reads TGTGCCAGCAGCTTAGTATATGGAGGTCATCAGCCCCAGCATTTT.

This clonotype was detected ten times or more. This sequence joins TRBV28 and TRBJ2-7; D perhaps matches TRBD1 (6 bases). Germline CDR1 MDHEN, CDR2 SYDVKM. The germline V and J ends were trimmed by 5 bases and 3 bases, with 23 bases remaining between them. CDR3 length equals 17 residues. The chain's CDR3 is CASSHRQSLGAFYEQYV. The CDR3 coding sequence is TGTGCCAGCAGTCATCGGCAAAGTTTGGGGGCGTTCTACGAGCAGTACGTC.

This chain links TRBV6-6 with TRBJ2-1; 12 nucleotides line up with TRBD1. Germline V lookup: CDR1 MNHNY, CDR2 SVGAGI (reference sequence). V dropped 2 bases and J dropped 10; count of bases not matched to a gene: 6. This CDR3 contains 15 residues. CDR3 nucleotides: TGTGCCAGCAGTTACCCGGGACAGGGGGCTATCGAGCAGTTCTTC. It specifies CASSYPGQGAIEQFF.

The J gene is TRBJ1-2, the V gene TRBV5-6; no definite D call. V shed 3 bases and J shed 8 bases, with 11 bases lying between them. The CDR3 has 12 residues. Germline V gene lookup returns CDR1 SGHDT and CDR2 YYEEEE. The CDR3 sequence: CASSSVMGGYTF. CDR3 DNA sequence: TGTGCCAGCAGCTCCGTTATGGGAGGCTACACCTTC.

This clonotype was counted ten times or more. The J gene is TRBJ2-3, the V gene TRBV7-2; D not resolved. V gave up 1 base and J gave up 11 bases, with 16 bases separating them. The length of the CDR3 is 14 residues. The germline V gene encodes CDR1 SGHTA and CDR2 FQGNSA. CDR3: CASSLGILADLQYF. CDR3 nucleotides: TGTGCCAGCAGCTTAGGGATCTTGGCAGACCTGCAGTATTTT.